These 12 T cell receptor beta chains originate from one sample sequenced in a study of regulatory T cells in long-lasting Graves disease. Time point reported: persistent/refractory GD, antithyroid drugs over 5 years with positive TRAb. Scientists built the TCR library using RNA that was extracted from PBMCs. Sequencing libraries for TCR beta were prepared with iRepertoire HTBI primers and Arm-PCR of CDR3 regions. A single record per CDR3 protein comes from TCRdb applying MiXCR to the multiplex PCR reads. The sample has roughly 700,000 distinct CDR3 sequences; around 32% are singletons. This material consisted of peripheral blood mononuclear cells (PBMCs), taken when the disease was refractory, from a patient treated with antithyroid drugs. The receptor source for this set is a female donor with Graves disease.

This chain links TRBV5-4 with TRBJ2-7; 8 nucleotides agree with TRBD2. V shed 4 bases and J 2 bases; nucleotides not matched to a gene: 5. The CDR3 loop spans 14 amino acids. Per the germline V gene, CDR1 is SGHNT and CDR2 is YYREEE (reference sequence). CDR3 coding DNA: TGTGCCAGCAGCCATAGCGGGATGCCCTACGAGCAGTACTTC. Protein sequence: CASSHSGMPYEQYF. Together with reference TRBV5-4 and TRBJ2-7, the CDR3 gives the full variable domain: ETGVTQSPTHLIKTRGQQVTLRCSSQSGHNTVSWYQQALGQGPQFIFQYYREEENGRGNFPPRFSGLQFPNYSSELNVNALELDDSALYLCASSHSGMPYEQYFGPGTRLTVT.

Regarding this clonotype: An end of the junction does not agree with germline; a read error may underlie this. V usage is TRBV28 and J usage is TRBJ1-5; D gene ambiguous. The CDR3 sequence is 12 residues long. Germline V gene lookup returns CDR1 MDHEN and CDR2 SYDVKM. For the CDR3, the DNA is TGTACCAGCACGGTCCTCAATCAGCCCCAGCATTTT. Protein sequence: CTSTVLNQPQHF.

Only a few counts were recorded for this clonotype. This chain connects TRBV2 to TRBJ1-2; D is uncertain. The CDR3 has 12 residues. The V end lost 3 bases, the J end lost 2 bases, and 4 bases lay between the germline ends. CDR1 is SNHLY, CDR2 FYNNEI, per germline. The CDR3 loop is CASSDMNYGYTF. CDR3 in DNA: TGTGCCAGCAGTGACATGAACTATGGCTACACCTTC.

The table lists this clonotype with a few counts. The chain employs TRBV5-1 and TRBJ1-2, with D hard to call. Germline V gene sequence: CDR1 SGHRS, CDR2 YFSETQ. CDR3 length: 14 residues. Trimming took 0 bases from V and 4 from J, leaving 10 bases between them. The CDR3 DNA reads TGCGCCAGCAGCTTGGGGCACGAGAGCTATGGCTACACCTTC. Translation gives CASSLGHESYGYTF.

For the CDR3, the DNA is TGCAGTGCTAGAGATTCGCTAGCCCAAGAGACCCAGTACTTC. It yields the protein CSARDSLAQETQYF. The chain has TRBV20-1 and TRBJ2-5; D may be TRBD2 (5 bases). V lost 0 bases, J lost 1 base, and 9 bases lay in between. From germline, CDR1 is DFQATT and CDR2 SNEGSKA (reference sequence). The CDR3 has 14 amino acids.

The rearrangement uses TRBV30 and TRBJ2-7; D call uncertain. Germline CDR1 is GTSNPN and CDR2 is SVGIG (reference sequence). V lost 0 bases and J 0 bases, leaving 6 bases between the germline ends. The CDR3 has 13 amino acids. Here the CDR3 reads CAWSVGISYEQYF. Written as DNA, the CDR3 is TGTGCCTGGAGTGTTGGGATCTCCTACGAGCAGTACTTC.

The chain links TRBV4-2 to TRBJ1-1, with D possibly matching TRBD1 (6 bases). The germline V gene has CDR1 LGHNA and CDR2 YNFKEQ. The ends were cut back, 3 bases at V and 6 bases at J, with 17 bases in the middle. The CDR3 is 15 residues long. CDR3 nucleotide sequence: TGTGCCAGCAGCCACGGCGACCAAAAGGGGGCTGAAGCTTTCTTT. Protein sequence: CASSHGDQKGAEAFF.

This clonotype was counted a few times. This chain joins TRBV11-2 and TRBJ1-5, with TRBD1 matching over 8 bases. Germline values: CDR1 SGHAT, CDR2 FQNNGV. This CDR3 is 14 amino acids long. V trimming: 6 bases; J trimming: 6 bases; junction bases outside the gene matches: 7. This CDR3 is CASSFDRGPQPQHF. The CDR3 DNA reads TGTGCCAGCAGTTTTGACAGGGGCCCTCAGCCCCAGCATTTT.

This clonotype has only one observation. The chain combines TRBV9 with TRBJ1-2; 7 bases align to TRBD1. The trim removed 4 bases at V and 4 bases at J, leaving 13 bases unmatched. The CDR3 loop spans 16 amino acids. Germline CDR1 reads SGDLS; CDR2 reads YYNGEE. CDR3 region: CASSPDPGQTTYGYTF. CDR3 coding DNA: TGTGCCAGCAGCCCAGACCCGGGACAGACGACCTATGGCTACACCTTC.

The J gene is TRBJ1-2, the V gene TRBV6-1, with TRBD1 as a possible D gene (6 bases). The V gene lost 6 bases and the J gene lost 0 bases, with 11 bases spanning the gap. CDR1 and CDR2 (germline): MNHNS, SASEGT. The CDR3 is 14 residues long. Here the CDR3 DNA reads TGTGCCAGCAGGAACAGGGAGACTAACTATGGCTACACCTTC. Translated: CASRNRETNYGYTF.

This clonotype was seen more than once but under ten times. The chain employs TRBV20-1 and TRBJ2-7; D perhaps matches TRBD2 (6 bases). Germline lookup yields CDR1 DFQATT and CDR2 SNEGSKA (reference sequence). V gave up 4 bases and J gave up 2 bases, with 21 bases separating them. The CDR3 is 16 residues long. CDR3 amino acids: CSATPGPGLTTYEQYF. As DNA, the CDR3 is TGCAGTGCTACCCCAGGGCCGGGACTGACTACCTACGAGCAGTACTTC.

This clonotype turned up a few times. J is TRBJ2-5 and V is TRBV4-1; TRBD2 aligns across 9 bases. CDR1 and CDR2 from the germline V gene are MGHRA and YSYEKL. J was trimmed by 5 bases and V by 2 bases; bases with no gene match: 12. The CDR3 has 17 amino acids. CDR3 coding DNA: TGCGCCAGCAGCCAATTCTATCCCTTAGCGGGAGTGGAGACCCAGTACTTC. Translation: CASSQFYPLAGVETQYF.